Below are 9 T cell receptor beta chains sequenced from a single sample in a study of blood T cell repertoires in COVID-19. Generated by immunoSEQ multiplex PCR, the TCRdb table keeps only in-frame clones and is missing some. The table shows 55,000 or so clones, with over 75% occurring only once. Sequencing used peripheral blood. The receptor set was obtained from a man aged 60 to 69 with active or convalescent COVID-19.

This rearrangement joins TRBV29-1 to TRBJ1-3; 9 bases agree with TRBD1. Germline-derived CDR1 and CDR2 are SQVTM and ANQGSEA. The ends lost 6 bases at V and 4 bases at J; junction bases unmatched: 4. The CDR3 length is 13 residues. CDR3 loop: CSVETGGGNTIYF. The CDR3 nucleotides are TGCAGCGTGGAGACAGGGGGAGGAAACACCATATATTTT. Filled out from reference TRBV29-1 and TRBJ1-3, the complete variable domain reads SAVISQKPSRDICQRGTSLTIQCQVDSQVTMMFWYRQQPGQSLTLIATANQGSEATYESGFVIDKFPISRPNLTFSTLTVSNMSPEDSSIYLCSVETGGGNTIYFGEGSWLTVV.

V usage is TRBV29-1 and J usage is TRBJ1-1, with D possibly TRBD1 on 5 matching bases. Germline loops: CDR1 SQVTM, CDR2 ANQGSEA. This CDR3 contains 12 residues. The V gene lost 6 bases and the J gene lost 5 bases, with 13 bases spanning the gap. CDR3: CSVKGHMTEAFF. The CDR3 nucleotides are TGCAGCGTCAAGGGGCATATGACTGAAGCTTTCTTT.

This chain joins TRBV7-7 and TRBJ2-1, with 10 bases that match TRBD2. The V and J ends lost 5 bases and 5 bases, in that order; junction bases with no gene match: 6. Germline CDR1 SSHAT, CDR2 FNYEAQ (reference sequence). The CDR3 contains 15 residues. CDR3 DNA: TGTGCCAGCAGCCCCTCTAGCGGGAGTAACAATGAGCAGTTCTTC. It translates to CASSPSSGSNNEQFF.

The V gene is TRBV25-1, the J gene TRBJ1-6; weak D call: TRBD1 (6 bases). Trimming took off 7 bases at V and 7 bases at J, with 11 bases between the two ends. This CDR3 spans 13 amino acids. Germline CDR1 reads MGHDK; CDR2 reads SYGVNS. CDR3 nucleotides: TGTGCCAGCACTAGGACAGCGAATTCACCCCTCCACTTT. Its translation: CASTRTANSPLHF.

The rearrangement links TRBV5-1 to TRBJ2-1; 7 bases fit TRBD1. The CDR3 runs to 15 residues. Trimming took 3 bases from V and 6 from J; bases not matched to a gene: 9. Germline V gene data show CDR1 as SGHRS and CDR2 as YFSETQ. The CDR3 bases are TGCGCCAGCAGCTCACGGGACAGCGGTCCCAATGAGCAGTTCTTC. It encodes CASSSRDSGPNEQFF.

This clone has just one count. This chain uses TRBV4-1 with TRBJ1-5; TRBD1 might be the D (5 bases). The germline V gene encodes CDR1 MGHRA and CDR2 YSYEKL. This CDR3 has 13 amino acids. Trimming removed 0 bases from V and 5 bases from J, with 5 bases in between. CDR3 in DNA: TGCGCCAGCAGCCAAGACAGGGATCAGCCCCAGCATTTT. This sequence encodes CASSQDRDQPQHF.

The chain couples TRBV10-1 to TRBJ2-7; D is perhaps TRBD1 (6 bases). V was trimmed by 3 bases and J by 5 bases, leaving 14 bases between them. Germline CDR1 is WNHNN and CDR2 is SYGVQD (reference sequence). This CDR3 is 14 amino acids long. Written as DNA, the CDR3 is TGCGCCAGCAGTGATACAGGGACGACCCACGAGCAGTACTTC. Protein product: CASSDTGTTHEQYF.

The chain links TRBV5-4 to TRBJ2-7, with 8 bases aligning to TRBD1. This CDR3 has 15 residues. CDR1 SGHNT and CDR2 YYREEE come from the germline V gene (reference sequence). Trimming cost V 4 bases and J 4 bases; bases outside gene matches: 10. The CDR3 nucleotides read TGTGCCAGCAGCAGTATGACAGGGGCGGGGTACGAGCAGTACTTC. Translation gives CASSSMTGAGYEQYF.

V is TRBV11-2 and J is TRBJ2-6, with D tentatively TRBD1 (5 bases). Germline-derived CDR1 and CDR2 are SGHAT and FQNNGV. The CDR3 runs to 15 residues. The V gene lost 7 bases and the J gene lost 1 base, with 11 bases spanning the gap. The CDR3 is CASTHPGSGANVLTF. The CDR3 nucleotides are TGTGCCAGCACCCACCCAGGGTCTGGGGCCAACGTCCTGACTTTC.